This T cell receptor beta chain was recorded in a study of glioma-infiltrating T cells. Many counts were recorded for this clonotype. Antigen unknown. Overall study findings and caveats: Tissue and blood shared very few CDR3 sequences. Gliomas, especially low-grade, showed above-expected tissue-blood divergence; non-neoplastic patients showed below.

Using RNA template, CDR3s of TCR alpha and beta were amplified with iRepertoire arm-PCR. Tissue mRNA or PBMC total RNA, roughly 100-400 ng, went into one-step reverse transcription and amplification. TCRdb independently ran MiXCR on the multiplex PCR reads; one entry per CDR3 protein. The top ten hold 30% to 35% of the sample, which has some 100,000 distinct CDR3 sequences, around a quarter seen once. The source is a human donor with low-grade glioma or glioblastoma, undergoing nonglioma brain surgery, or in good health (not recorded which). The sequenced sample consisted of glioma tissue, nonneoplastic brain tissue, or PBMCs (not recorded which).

The CDR3 reads CASSQDWGTEWGETQYF. The CDR3 nucleotides read TGCGCCAGCAGCCAAGATTGGGGAACAGAGTGGGGGGAGACCCAGTACTTC. The chain employs TRBV4-3 and TRBJ2-5; tentatively, D is TRBD1 or TRBD2 (5 bases each). Germline loops: CDR1 LGHNA, CDR2 YSLEER. V was clipped by 0 bases and J by 5 bases, with 19 bases between them. This CDR3 comprises 17 residues.